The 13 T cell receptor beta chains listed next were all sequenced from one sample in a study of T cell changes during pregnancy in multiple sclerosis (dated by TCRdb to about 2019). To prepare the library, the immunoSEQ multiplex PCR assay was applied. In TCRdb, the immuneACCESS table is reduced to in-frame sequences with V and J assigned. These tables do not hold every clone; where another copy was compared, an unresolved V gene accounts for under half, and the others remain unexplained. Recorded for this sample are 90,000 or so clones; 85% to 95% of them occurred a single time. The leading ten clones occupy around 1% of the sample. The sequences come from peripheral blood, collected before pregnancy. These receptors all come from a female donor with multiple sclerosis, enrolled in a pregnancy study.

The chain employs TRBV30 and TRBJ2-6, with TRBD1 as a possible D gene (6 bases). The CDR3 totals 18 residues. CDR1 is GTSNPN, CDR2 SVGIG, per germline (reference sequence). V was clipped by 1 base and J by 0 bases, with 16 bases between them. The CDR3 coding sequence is TGTGCCTGGAGTGGCTGGGGGCAGGGCATCTCTGGGGCCAACGTCCTGACTTTC. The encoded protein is CAWSGWGQGISGANVLTF.

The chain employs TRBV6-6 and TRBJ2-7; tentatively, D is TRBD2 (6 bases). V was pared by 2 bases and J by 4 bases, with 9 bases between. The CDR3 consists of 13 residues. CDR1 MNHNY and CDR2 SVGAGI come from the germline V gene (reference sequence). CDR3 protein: CASSYSAGYEQYF. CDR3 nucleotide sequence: TGTGCCAGCAGTTACAGTGCGGGATACGAGCAGTACTTC.

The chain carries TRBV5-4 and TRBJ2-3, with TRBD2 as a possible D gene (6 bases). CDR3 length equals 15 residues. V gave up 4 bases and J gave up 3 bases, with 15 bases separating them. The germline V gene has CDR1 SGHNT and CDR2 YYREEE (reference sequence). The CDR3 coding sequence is TGTGCCAGCAGCGGCGGAGGGACGGGGACAGATACGCAGTATTTT. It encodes CASSGGGTGTDTQYF.

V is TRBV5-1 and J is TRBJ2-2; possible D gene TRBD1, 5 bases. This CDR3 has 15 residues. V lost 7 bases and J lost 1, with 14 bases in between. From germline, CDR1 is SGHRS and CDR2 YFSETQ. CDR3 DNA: TGCGCCAGCGCACTCTTAACAGGGAACACCGGGGAGCTGTTTTTT. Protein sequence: CASALLTGNTGELFF.

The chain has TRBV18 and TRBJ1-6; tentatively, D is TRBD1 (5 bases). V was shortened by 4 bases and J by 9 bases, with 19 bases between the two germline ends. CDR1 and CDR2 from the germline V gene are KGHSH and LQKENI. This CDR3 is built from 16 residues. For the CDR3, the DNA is TGTGCCAGCTCACAACTCGGGGCGGCGGGGAGTTCACCCCTCCACTTT. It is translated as CASSQLGAAGSSPLHF.

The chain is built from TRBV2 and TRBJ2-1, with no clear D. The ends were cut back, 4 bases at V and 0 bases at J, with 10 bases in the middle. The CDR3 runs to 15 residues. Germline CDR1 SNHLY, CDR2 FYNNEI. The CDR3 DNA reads TGTGCCAGCAGTGGTGCCGAGGACTCCTACAATGAGCAGTTCTTC. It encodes CASSGAEDSYNEQFF.

CDR3 region: CASSLGQTYQETQYF. In DNA, the CDR3 is TGTGCCAGCAGTCTGGGACAGACGTACCAAGAGACCCAGTACTTC. The V gene is TRBV6-1, the J gene TRBJ2-5, with 7 bases identical to TRBD1. This CDR3 comprises 15 residues. The germline gives CDR1 MNHNS, CDR2 SASEGT. Losses at the gene ends were 5 bases for V and 0 bases for J; bases not matched to a gene: 6.

The CDR3 DNA reads as TGTGCCAGCAGTGGATACCGGGACAGGGGATACACAGATACGCAGTATTTT. Translation gives CASSGYRDRGYTDTQYF. The chain combines TRBV25-1 with TRBJ2-3; 10 nucleotides align to TRBD1. The V gene end was trimmed by 4 bases and the J gene end by 2 bases; junction bases not matched to a gene: 9. CDR3 size: 17 residues. CDR1 and CDR2 from the germline V gene are MGHDK and SYGVNS. The full variable domain, completed using reference TRBV25-1 and TRBJ2-3, is EADIYQTPRYLVIGTGKKITLECSQTMGHDKMYWYQQDPGMELHLIHYSYGVNSTEKGDLSSESTVSRIRTEHFPLTLESARPSHTSQYLCASSGYRDRGYTDTQYFGPGTRLTVL.

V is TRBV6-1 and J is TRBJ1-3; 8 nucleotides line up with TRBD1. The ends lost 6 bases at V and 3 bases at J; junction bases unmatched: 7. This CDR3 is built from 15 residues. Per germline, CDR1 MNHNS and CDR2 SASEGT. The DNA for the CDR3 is TGTGCCAGCAGGGGGTTCGGGACAGGTGGAAACACCATATATTTT. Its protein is CASRGFGTGGNTIYF.

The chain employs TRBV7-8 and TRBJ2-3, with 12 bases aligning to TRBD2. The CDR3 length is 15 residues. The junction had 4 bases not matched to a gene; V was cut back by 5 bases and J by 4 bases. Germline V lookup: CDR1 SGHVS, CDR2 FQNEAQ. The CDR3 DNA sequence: TGTGCCAGCAGCCCCCGACTAGCGGGAGCAGATACGCAGTATTTT. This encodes CASSPRLAGADTQYF.

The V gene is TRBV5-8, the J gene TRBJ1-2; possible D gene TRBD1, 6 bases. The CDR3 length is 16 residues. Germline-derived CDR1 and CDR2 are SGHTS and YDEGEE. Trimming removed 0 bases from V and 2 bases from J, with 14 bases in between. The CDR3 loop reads CASSLGAGTGNYGYTF. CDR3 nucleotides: TGTGCCAGCAGCTTGGGCGCGGGTACAGGGAACTATGGCTACACCTTC. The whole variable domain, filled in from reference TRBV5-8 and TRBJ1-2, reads EAGVTQSPTHLIKTRGQQATLRCSPISGHTSVYWYQQALGLGLQFLLWYDEGEERNRGNFPPRFSGRQFPNYSSELNVNALELEDSALYLCASSLGAGTGNYGYTFGSGTRLTVV.

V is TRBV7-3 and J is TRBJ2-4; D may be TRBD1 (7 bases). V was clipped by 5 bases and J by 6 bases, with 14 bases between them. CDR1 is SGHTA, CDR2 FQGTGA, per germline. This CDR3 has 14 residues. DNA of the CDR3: TGTGCCAGCAGCCACAGGGGAGGTGGAAACATTCAGTACTTC. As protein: CASSHRGGGNIQYF.

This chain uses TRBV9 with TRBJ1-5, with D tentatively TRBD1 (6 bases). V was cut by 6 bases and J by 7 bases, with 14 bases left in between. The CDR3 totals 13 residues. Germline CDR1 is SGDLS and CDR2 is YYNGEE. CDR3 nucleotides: TGTGCCAGCAACGACAGGTGTAGACAGCCCCAGCATTTT. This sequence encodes CASNDRCRQPQHF.